A selection of T cell receptor beta chains follows, all from one sample in a study of memory CD4+ T cells and cytomegalovirus serostatus. Sequenced by immunoSEQ multiplex PCR; TCRdb stores in-frame clones only, minus some. Of 46,000 or so clones detected, 75% to 85% appear once; the ten largest clones hold more than 0.75%. Material for sequencing was memory CD4+ T cells from blood. The receptors stem from an adult in good health and CMV-seronegative. The CDR3 runs from the conserved cysteine through the conserved F or W. D genes are given only for firm matches. Size is stated for part of the rows, as once, few or many counts, or as a class when the clone is expanded.

D	J	size	V	CDR3	DNA
TRBD1	TRBJ1-1	NA	TRBV5-1	CASSQMYRGAGAEAFF	TGCGCCAGCAGCCAAATGTACAGGGGCGCGGGCGCTGAAGCTTTCTTT
TRBD2	TRBJ2-5	once	TRBV4-1	CASSQDSAAGGYQETQYF	TGCGCCAGCAGCCAAGATTCAGCAGCGGGGGGGTATCAAGAGACCCAGTACTTC
NA	TRBJ1-1	NA	TRBV14	CASSQEWGEAFF	TGTGCCAGCAGCCAAGAGTGGGGTGAAGCTTTCTTT
NA	TRBJ2-5	NA	TRBV7-3	CASSPAGVDTQYF	TGTGCCAGCAGCCCGGCCGGGGTTGACACCCAGTACTTC
NA	TRBJ2-7	once	TRBV2	CAIAASSYEQYF	TGTGCCATTGCGGCCAGCTCCTACGAGCAGTACTTC
TRBD1	TRBJ2-6	few	TRBV30	CAWYRDRGRTGANVLTF	TGTGCCTGGTACCGGGACAGGGGGCGCACTGGGGCCAACGTCCTGACTTTC
TRBD2	TRBJ2-5	NA	TRBV6-1	CASSGTSGGARRETQYF	TGTGCCAGCAGTGGGACTAGCGGGGGGGCCAGGCGGGAGACCCAGTACTTC
NA	TRBJ2-7	NA	TRBV29-1	CSVGVTGDGQYF	TGCAGCGTCGGAGTTACTGGCGATGGGCAGTACTTC
TRBD1	TRBJ1-5	NA	TRBV10-2	CASSESTDRDQPQHF	TGCGCCAGCAGTGAGTCGACTGACAGGGATCAGCCCCAGCATTTT
NA	TRBJ1-1	NA	TRBV27	CASRISTGHYRNTEAFF	TGTGCCAGCAGGATTAGCACAGGGCATTATCGGAACACTGAAGCTTTCTTT
TRBD2	TRBJ2-1	once	TRBV11-2	CASSWTSGGANEQFF	TGTGCCAGCAGCTGGACTAGCGGGGGGGCCAATGAGCAGTTCTTC
TRBD1	TRBJ1-2	NA	TRBV5-1	CASSIQTGEFEGYTF	TGCGCCAGCAGCATTCAGACAGGGGAGTTTGAGGGCTACACCTTC
NA	TRBJ1-5	NA	TRBV6-6	CASREGGRSNQPQHF	TGTGCCAGCAGAGAGGGAGGTAGGAGCAATCAGCCCCAGCATTTT